The 17 T cell receptor beta chains below come from one sample, sequenced in a study of T cell responses to AZD1222 COVID-19 vaccine. The repertoire was sequenced with immunoSEQ multiplex PCR; TCRdb's copy has only in-frame clones and lacks some. This sample carries some 110,000 clones, 85% of them seen once, and the ten largest clones take 3.5% to 5%. Sequences were derived from peripheral blood, sampled 28 days after the second AZD1222 dose. The receptor set was obtained from an adult who received the AZD1222 COVID-19 vaccine.

This rearrangement joins TRBV5-6 to TRBJ2-2; weak D call: TRBD2 (5 bases). Germline V lookup: CDR1 SGHDT, CDR2 YYEEEE. This CDR3 region has 15 residues. V was cut by 1 base and J by 6 bases, with 13 bases left in between. CDR3 sequence reads: CASSLQDRRAGELFF. The CDR3 DNA is TGTGCCAGCAGCTTGCAGGACCGGCGGGCCGGGGAGCTGTTTTTT.

This chain connects TRBV7-7 to TRBJ1-5; D is possibly TRBD1 (5 bases). Trimming pared 6 bases from V and 6 bases from J, leaving 21 bases between. CDR1 and CDR2 from the germline V gene are SSHAT and FNYEAQ (reference sequence). The CDR3 consists of 16 residues. The CDR3 spells CASRQGGRGVIQPQHF. The DNA for the CDR3 is TGTGCCAGCAGGCAAGGCGGGCGGGGGGTAATTCAGCCCCAGCATTTT.

V gene TRBV5-4 combines with J gene TRBJ2-5; 9 bases fit TRBD2. The ends lost 1 base at V and 0 bases at J; junction bases unmatched: 4. CDR3 length equals 16 residues. Germline V CDR1 and CDR2: SGHNT, YYREEE (reference sequence). The CDR3 reads CASSLNLAGNQETQYF. The CDR3 nucleotides read TGTGCCAGCAGCTTGAACCTAGCGGGGAACCAAGAGACCCAGTACTTC. The whole variable domain, remainder taken from reference TRBV5-4 and TRBJ2-5, is ETGVTQSPTHLIKTRGQQVTLRCSSQSGHNTVSWYQQALGQGPQFIFQYYREEENGRGNFPPRFSGLQFPNYSSELNVNALELDDSALYLCASSLNLAGNQETQYFGPGTRLLVL.

This chain connects TRBV5-6 to TRBJ1-1, with no clear D. Trimming pared 6 bases from V and 1 base from J, leaving 16 bases between. CDR3 length equals 15 residues. Germline V gives CDR1 SGHDT, CDR2 YYEEEE. Here the CDR3 reads CASNGKELRNTEAFF. The CDR3 bases are TGTGCCAGCAATGGAAAGGAACTAAGGAACACTGAAGCTTTCTTT.

The rearrangement links TRBV3-1 (or the pseudogene TRBV3-2) to TRBJ1-3; weak D call: TRBD1 (5 bases). The germline V gene has CDR1 LGHDT and CDR2 YNNKEL (reference sequence). The CDR3 is 16 amino acids. Trimming cost V 4 bases and J 1 base, with 14 bases left between them. CDR3 protein: CASSPGEVFSGNTIYF. The DNA for the CDR3 is TGTGCCAGCAGCCCGGGGGAAGTTTTTTCTGGAAACACCATATATTTT.

The chain links TRBV28 to TRBJ1-4; 11 nucleotides agree with TRBD1. This CDR3 has 15 amino acids. With 5 bases clipped from V and 6 bases from J, the junction kept 5 bases outside the gene matches. Germline V lookup: CDR1 MDHEN, CDR2 SYDVKM. Here the CDR3 reads CASSSRDRGYEKLFF. The CDR3 DNA sequence: TGTGCCAGCAGTAGCCGGGACAGGGGGTATGAAAAACTGTTTTTT.

This clone was found once. The chain recombines TRBV29-1 with TRBJ2-2, with D tentatively TRBD1 or TRBD2 (6 bases each). The CDR3 totals 13 residues. Germline V gives CDR1 SQVTM, CDR2 ANQGSEA. The CDR3 nucleotides are TGCGTCACGGGGGCTGCGAACACCGGGGAGCTGTTTTTT. This gives the protein CVTGAANTGELFF.

The chain is built from TRBV5-1 and TRBJ2-5; TRBD2 matches 10 bases. CDR3 length equals 15 residues. CDR1 is SGHRS and CDR2 is YFSETQ in the germline V gene. V shed 4 bases, J shed 4 bases, and the junction held 7 bases outside the gene matches. The CDR3 DNA reads TGCGCCAGCAGCGTTAGCGGGGGGATTCCAGAGACCCAGTACTTC. Its protein is CASSVSGGIPETQYF.

The gene calls are TRBV19 and TRBJ1-5; perhaps TRBD1 as D (6 bases). Germline CDR1 and CDR2: LNHDA and SQIVND (reference sequence). The CDR3 sequence is 14 residues long. V was clipped by 10 bases and J by 6 bases, with 19 bases between them. CDR3 bases: TGTGCCACCACAAGGGCAGGGGCCAGTCAGCCCCAGCATTTT. Translation: CATTRAGASQPQHF.

The rearrangement joins TRBV10-3 to TRBJ2-5, with D perhaps matching TRBD1 or TRBD2 (7 bases each). The CDR3 spans 15 residues. Trimming took 0 bases from V and 4 from J, leaving 12 bases between them. CDR1 and CDR2 (germline): ENHRY, SYGVKD. In nucleotides, the CDR3 is TGTGCCATCAGTGAGTCCGTCAGGGGGGGAGAGACCCAGTACTTC. Protein: CAISESVRGGETQYF.

The V gene is TRBV7-3, the J gene TRBJ2-2; D could derive from TRBD1 or TRBD2 (6 bases each). V lost 1 base and J 0 bases, leaving 12 bases between the germline ends. Germline loops: CDR1 SGHTA, CDR2 FQGTGA. This CDR3 is 17 amino acids long. The CDR3 loop is CASSLMGGPANTGELFF. CDR3 DNA sequence: TGTGCCAGCAGCTTAATGGGGGGCCCCGCGAACACCGGGGAGCTGTTTTTT.

V and J are TRBV5-5 and TRBJ1-2; 7 bases are shared with TRBD1. The V gene's germline CDR1 is SGHKS and CDR2 YYEKEE (reference sequence). V was clipped by 0 bases and J by 5 bases; unmatched bases: 4. CDR3 size: 14 residues. CDR3 DNA: TGTGCCAGCAGCTTGGGACAGGGTCTATATGGCTACACCTTC. Translation gives CASSLGQGLYGYTF.

In its sample, this clone was seen once. The chain links TRBV11-1 to TRBJ2-2, with D perhaps matching TRBD1 or TRBD2 (6 bases each). Trimming stripped 8 bases from V and 5 bases from J, with 15 bases between. The length of the CDR3 is 14 residues. Germline lookup yields CDR1 SGHAT and CDR2 FQDESV (reference sequence). The CDR3 DNA sequence: TGTGCCAGCTCCTCAGGGGAGGAAACCGGGGAGCTGTTTTTT. Protein sequence: CASSSGEETGELFF.

The chain links TRBV2 to TRBJ1-1; no definite D call. The CDR3 has 13 amino acids. Trimming took off 5 bases at V and 0 bases at J, with 7 bases between the two ends. CDR1 and CDR2 (germline): SNHLY, FYNNEI. The CDR3 DNA follows: TGTGCCAGCAGTCCGGAGATGAACACTGAAGCTTTCTTT. Translation gives CASSPEMNTEAFF.

This rearrangement joins TRBV6-5 to TRBJ2-3; tentative D call: TRBD1 (6 bases). Trimming took 7 bases from V and 5 from J, leaving 16 bases between them. The CDR3 totals 14 residues. CDR1 and CDR2 (germline): MNHEY, SVGAGI. The CDR3 DNA is TGTGCCAGCAACAAATACAGGGTAGTAGATACGCAGTATTTT. Amino acids: CASNKYRVVDTQYF.

This clone was observed once. The CDR3 spells CASSFPQTGAYGYTF. The CDR3 DNA reads TGTGCCAGCAGTTTCCCCCAGACAGGCGCCTATGGCTACACCTTC. The chain recombines TRBV28 with TRBJ1-2, with D perhaps TRBD1 (6 bases). The CDR3 spans 15 residues. Germline values: CDR1 MDHEN, CDR2 SYDVKM. V was clipped by 3 bases and J by 4 bases, with 15 bases between them.

The gene calls are TRBV11-2 and TRBJ2-3; D is perhaps TRBD1 or TRBD2 (5 bases each). The V gene's germline CDR1 is SGHAT and CDR2 FQNNGV. V lost 4 bases and J 5 bases, leaving 16 bases between the germline ends. The CDR3 runs 15 residues. This CDR3 is CASSSGPTAVDTQYF. Here the CDR3 DNA reads TGTGCCAGCAGCTCGGGACCAACCGCAGTAGATACGCAGTATTTT.